The 14 T cell receptor beta chains below come from one sample, sequenced in a study of blood T cell repertoires in COVID-19. This table comes from immunoSEQ multiplex PCR, and its TCRdb copy is limited to in-frame clones, with some not included. The table lists under 150,000 clones, 84% of them singletons. Material for sequencing was PBMCs or T cells enriched from blood (not recorded which). Receptors were obtained from a woman aged 50 to 60 who had been exposed to COVID-19.

The chain is built from TRBV5-4 and TRBJ2-7; tentatively, D is TRBD1 (6 bases). CDR1 is SGHNT, CDR2 YYREEE, per germline (reference sequence). V lost 4 bases, J lost 3 bases, and 8 bases lay in between. CDR3 size: 12 residues. The CDR3 nucleotides are TGTGCCAGCAGCCAGGGGATCTACGAGCAGTACTTC. Amino acid sequence: CASSQGIYEQYF.

CDR3 nucleotide sequence: TGTGCTAGTGGTTTGGTACTGAGTTCTGCGCAGTATTTT. Amino acids: CASGLVLSSAQYF. V is TRBV12-5 and J is TRBJ2-3; no clear D. Germline V gives CDR1 LGHNT, CDR2 FRNRAP. The V gene lost 0 bases and the J gene lost 10 bases, with 11 bases spanning the gap. CDR3 length: 13 amino acids.

This chain uses TRBV6-1 with TRBJ1-5; maybe TRBD1 (5 bases). Germline CDR1 is MNHNS and CDR2 is SASEGT. The V gene lost 4 bases and the J gene lost 3 bases, with 19 bases spanning the gap. The CDR3 is 17 amino acids. CDR3 nucleotide sequence: TGTGCCAGCAGTGCAAGGAGGGGAGAAGGGATCAATCAGCCCCAGCATTTT. This gives the protein CASSARRGEGINQPQHF.

Concerning this clone itself: In the same sample, other DNA sequences code for this CDR3. The chain uses TRBV7-2 and TRBJ2-1, with D maybe TRBD2 (5 bases). The ends were cut back, 5 bases at V and 0 bases at J, with 11 bases in the middle. The germline gives CDR1 SGHTA, CDR2 FQGNSA. The CDR3 length is 15 residues. The DNA of the CDR3 is TGTGCCAGCAGCCCCCAGCGGAGCTCCTACAATGAGCAGTTCTTC. This encodes CASSPQRSSYNEQFF.

The J gene is TRBJ2-3, the V gene TRBV5-4, with 7 bases matching TRBD1. The trim removed 9 bases at V and 4 bases at J, leaving 20 bases unmatched. Germline V gives CDR1 SGHNT, CDR2 YYREEE (reference sequence). The CDR3 is 17 amino acids. The CDR3, as DNA: TGTGCCACCCGCTTGGACCTGCTGCGACAGGGCCCAGATACGCAGTATTTT. This gives the protein CATRLDLLRQGPDTQYF.

The V and J genes are TRBV7-6 and TRBJ2-2; a possible D gene is TRBD1 (5 bases). This CDR3 spans 15 amino acids. Trimming removed 5 bases at V and 6 bases at J, with 16 bases between. Germline V gene sequence: CDR1 SGHVS, CDR2 FNYEAQ. The CDR3 is CASSRTLTAAGELFF. Here the CDR3 DNA reads TGTGCCAGCAGCCGTACCCTGACAGCAGCCGGGGAGCTGTTTTTT.

The V and J genes are TRBV14 and TRBJ1-3, with D hard to call. Trimming took off 3 bases at V and 7 bases at J, with 7 bases between the two ends. This CDR3 is 12 amino acids long. The V gene's germline CDR1 is SGHDN and CDR2 FVKESK. This CDR3 is CASSQTRNTIYF. In DNA, the CDR3 is TGTGCCAGCAGCCAGACTAGGAACACCATATATTTT.

The gene calls are TRBV29-1 and TRBJ2-7; 8 nucleotides align to TRBD1. V was clipped by 2 bases and J by 0 bases; unmatched bases: 0. The CDR3 length is 13 residues. The germline gives CDR1 SQVTM, CDR2 ANQGSEA. The CDR3 DNA reads as TGCAGCGTTGAAACAGGGGGCTCCTACGAGCAGTACTTC. Protein product: CSVETGGSYEQYF.

This clone was seen a handful of times. The genes are TRBV6-4 and TRBJ1-5; a weak D match, TRBD1 (6 bases). Germline-derived CDR1 and CDR2 are MRHNA and SNTAGT. V was shortened by 5 bases and J by 5 bases, with 13 bases between the two germline ends. CDR3 length: 14 residues. The CDR3: CASSLQGGHQPQHF. CDR3 nucleotides: TGTGCCAGCAGTTTACAGGGTGGGCATCAGCCCCAGCATTTT.

The sample holds a few counts of this clone. V gene TRBV2 combines with J gene TRBJ2-1, with D unresolved. The germline CDR1 and CDR2 sequences are SNHLY and FYNNEI. This CDR3 spans 15 amino acids. V was clipped by 6 bases and J by 7 bases, with 19 bases between them. CDR3 nucleotides: TGTGCCAGCAGCGCCACTATTAGGCTTGGGAATGAGCAGTTCTTC. Translated: CASSATIRLGNEQFF. Drawing the rest from reference TRBV2 and TRBJ2-1, the complete variable domain is EPEVTQTPSHQVTQMGQEVILRCVPISNHLYFYWYRQILGQKVEFLVSFYNNEISEKSEIFDDQFSVERPDGSNFTLKIRSTKLEDSAMYFCASSATIRLGNEQFFGPGTRLTVL.

J is TRBJ2-5 and V is TRBV4-2; 11 bases match TRBD2. With 0 bases clipped from V and 3 bases from J, the junction kept 6 bases outside the gene matches. The CDR3 sequence is 17 residues long. The germline gives CDR1 LGHNA, CDR2 YNFKEQ. Here the CDR3 reads CASSQDGATSGEETQYF. The CDR3 region has the DNA TGTGCCAGCAGCCAAGACGGGGCGACTAGCGGGGAAGAGACCCAGTACTTC.

This clone was counted once. The J gene is TRBJ1-1, the V gene TRBV19, with TRBD1 identical over 8 bases. CDR1 and CDR2 from the germline V gene are LNHDA and SQIVND (reference sequence). The CDR3 sequence is 12 residues long. Trimming cost V 5 bases and J 11 bases; bases outside gene matches: 7. The CDR3 DNA reads as TGTGCCAGTAGTTTGGACAGGGACTGGGCTTTCTTT. It specifies CASSLDRDWAFF.

In this sample, this clone is medium-sized. The J gene is TRBJ2-2, the V gene TRBV27, with D perhaps TRBD2 (6 bases). V gave up 4 bases and J gave up 14 bases, with 14 bases separating them. The CDR3 is 12 amino acids. Looked up from germline, CDR1 is MNHEY and CDR2 is SMNVEV (reference sequence). CDR3 amino acids: CASSSQGGVLFF. CDR3 coding DNA: TGTGCCAGCAGTTCCCAGGGAGGAGTCCTGTTTTTT.

This clone was counted many times. This chain joins TRBV6-4 and TRBJ1-5, with a tentative D call TRBD1 (5 bases). V gave up 6 bases and J gave up 0 bases, with 6 bases separating them. There are 13 residues in the CDR3. Per germline, CDR1 MRHNA and CDR2 SNTAGT. CDR3 bases: TGTGCCAGCAGCCAGGGTAGCAATCAGCCCCAGCATTTT. This translates into CASSQGSNQPQHF.